This T cell receptor beta chain was documented in a study of blood T cell repertoires in COVID-19 (dated by TCRdb to 2018 to 2021). A note on the overall study: Samples from collaborators originated in the United States, Italy and Spain and spanned both the acute and convalescent phases of COVID-19. The prospective study material was composed of cDNA or gDNA derived from T cells, B-cell-depleted T cells, or PBMCs. Deeply sampled blood TCRbeta repertoires from subjects exposed to, actively infected with, or recovered from COVID-19 were included in the dataset. A freely available public database, intended as a resource for researchers studying the immune response to SARS-CoV-2, is where the repertoires were released. Samples came from the ongoing ImmuneRACE study (first 160 participants) plus 1,254 subjects from 6 global collaborators. A de-identified subject ID, COVID-19 status, age in years and sex were almost always included in the sample metadata. Where available, HLA class I and class II types were obtained from metadata supplied by the sample provider rather than from assay-based typing.

Comment on this clone: This receptor's antigen is unknown. The sample holds no much larger clone one base away, and base qualities are not on file.

TCRbeta CDR3 regions were amplified from genomic DNA by means of the immunoSEQ Assay, a bias-controlled multiplex PCR. As for the original processing: Within the assay, amplification of reference gene primers was used to estimate how many nucleated cells each sample contained. Sequence reads were collapsed and filtered to measure the absolute abundance of every unique TCRbeta CDR3 rearrangement. For each sample, productive Simpson clonality was calculated as the square root of Simpson's diversity index across productive rearrangements. Not all clones reach the TCRdb copy of this immuneACCESS table, which keeps in-frame sequences only. Checked studies attribute under half of the gap to unresolved V genes and leave the rest unexplained. V and J calls and clone size are as listed in that table; D and trimming were resolved from the DNA. Present in this sample are roughly 90,000 clones, more than 65% of which were seen just once. The leading ten clones occupy around 17% of the sample.

The collaborating institutions used their own protocols to collect whole blood in K2EDTA tubes. For TCRbeta analysis, collaborator samples were shipped as frozen whole blood, as isolated PBMCs, or as DNA extracted from either sample type. V has 2 bases trimmed and J has 6 bases trimmed; junction bases matching no gene number 11. For CDR1 and CDR2, the germline V gene lists SGHRS and YFSETQ. From its cysteine to its phenylalanine, the CDR3 spans 16 amino acids. The sequence is cut down to CDR3 DNA, 48 bases in frame from base 1. What the study reported, not specific to this receptor: How much clinical and demographic metadata was included differed by source and by participant, and the metadata was provided uncurated.

The receptor comes from a human donor in a cohort sampled during active COVID-19. Sequencing was done on a sample of peripheral blood. This chain joins TRBV5-1 to TRBJ1-1; 9 bases in the middle match TRBD1. The sequence in DNA is TGCGCCAGCAGCTTTATGAGGGGACAGGGTTTGTCTGAAGCTTTCTTT. Translated, it reads CASSFMRGQGLSEAFF. Supplemented by the reference TRBV5-1 and TRBJ1-1 proteins around the CDR3, the complete variable domain is KAGVTQTPRYLIKTRGQQVTLSCSPISGHRSVSWYQQTPGQGLQFLFEYFSETQRNKGNFPGRFSGRQFSNSRSEMNVSTLELGDSALYLCASSFMRGQGLSEAFFGQGTRLTVV.